Listed below are T cell receptor beta chains from one sample, sequenced in a study of identical twins. TCRdb re-analysed the 5' RACE reads in MiXCR, keeping a single row per CDR3 protein. Among around 490,000 distinct CDR3 sequences listed, around 15% were seen once. This sample also belongs to another study, concerning yellow fever vaccine responses in identical twins.

Material for sequencing was CD4+ T cells sorted from blood. The source is a woman under 30 in good health. Both conserved end residues are part of each CDR3. A D gene is named only where the DNA matches it firmly. Where a row states a size, it is once, few, many or the class of an expanded clone; other rows omit it.

d_gene: .; abundance: few; j_gene: TRBJ2-5; v_gene: TRBV7-2; len: 15; CDR3nt: TGTGCCAGCAGCTTAGAAGCGCGGGACGGTGAGACCCAGTACTTC; CDR3aa: CASSLEARDGETQYF
d_gene: TRBD1; abundance: .; j_gene: TRBJ2-2; v_gene: TRBV27; len: 15; CDR3nt: TGTGCCAGCAGAATACAGGGGGCGAACACCGGGGAGCTGTTTTTT; CDR3aa: CASRIQGANTGELFF
d_gene: .; abundance: few; j_gene: TRBJ1-5; v_gene: TRBV7-9; len: 14; CDR3nt: TGTGCCAGCAGCCCTCGGGGGGGCAATCAGCCCCAGCATTTT; CDR3aa: CASSPRGGNQPQHF
d_gene: .; abundance: few; j_gene: TRBJ2-7; v_gene: TRBV3-1; len: 14; CDR3nt: TGTGCCAGCAGCCTAAACCAGGGCTCCTACGAGCAGTACTTC; CDR3aa: CASSLNQGSYEQYF
d_gene: .; abundance: .; j_gene: TRBJ2-1; v_gene: TRBV28; len: 14; CDR3nt: TGTGCCAGCAGTTGGGGGCCAGGGTCAGGGGAGCAGTTCTTC; CDR3aa: CASSWGPGSGEQFF
d_gene: .; abundance: few; j_gene: TRBJ2-4; v_gene: TRBV10-3; len: 15; CDR3nt: TGTGCCATCAGTGATCGCAGGGTGGACAAAAACATTCAGTACTTC; CDR3aa: CAISDRRVDKNIQYF
d_gene: .; abundance: .; j_gene: TRBJ2-1; v_gene: TRBV20-1; len: 15; CDR3nt: TGCAGTGCTAGCCCCCGCGAGAATTTTCGCAATGAGCAGTTCTTC; CDR3aa: CSASPRENFRNEQFF
d_gene: TRBD1; abundance: few; j_gene: TRBJ2-5; v_gene: TRBV29-1; len: 13; CDR3nt: TGCAGCGTACCACAGGGGGCGCGAGAGACCCAGTACTTC; CDR3aa: CSVPQGARETQYF
d_gene: .; abundance: .; j_gene: TRBJ1-1; v_gene: TRBV6-1; len: 15; CDR3nt: TGTGCCAGCAGCCGGGGGGGGGCGGCGAACACTGAAGCTTTCTTT; CDR3aa: CASSRGGAANTEAFF
d_gene: TRBD2; abundance: many; j_gene: TRBJ2-7; v_gene: TRBV27; len: 16; CDR3nt: TGTGCCAGCAGTTTATCTAAGCGGGGCCTTTCCTACGAGCAGTACTTC; CDR3aa: CASSLSKRGLSYEQYF
d_gene: TRBD2; abundance: .; j_gene: TRBJ2-3; v_gene: TRBV20-1; len: 15; CDR3nt: TGCAGTGCCGCTCTAACTAGCGATTGGGCAGATACGCAGTATTTT; CDR3aa: CSAALTSDWADTQYF
d_gene: .; abundance: .; j_gene: TRBJ2-7; v_gene: TRBV6-2/TRBV6-3; len: 11; CDR3nt: TGTGCCAGCAGTTACTACAACGAGCAGTACTTC; CDR3aa: CASSYYNEQYF
d_gene: TRBD2; abundance: .; j_gene: TRBJ2-7; v_gene: TRBV6-1; len: 16; CDR3nt: TGTGCCAGCAGTGGCGGACTAGCGGGAGTTGTCTACGAGCAGTACTTC; CDR3aa: CASSGGLAGVVYEQYF
d_gene: TRBD2; abundance: .; j_gene: TRBJ2-5; v_gene: TRBV12-3/TRBV12-4; len: 15; CDR3nt: TGTGCCAGCAGTTTAAGCGGGAGTGGGCAAGAGACCCAGTACTTC; CDR3aa: CASSLSGSGQETQYF
d_gene: .; abundance: .; j_gene: TRBJ2-2; v_gene: TRBV30; len: 13; CDR3nt: TGTGCCTGGAGTGTAAGACCCACCGGGGAGCTGTTTTTT; CDR3aa: CAWSVRPTGELFF
d_gene: TRBD1; abundance: few; j_gene: TRBJ2-2; v_gene: TRBV20-1; len: 17; CDR3nt: TGCAGTGCTCCTGACAGGGGGAGATCCGCGAACACCGGGGAGCTGTTTTTT; CDR3aa: CSAPDRGRSANTGELFF
d_gene: TRBD1; abundance: few; j_gene: TRBJ2-2; v_gene: TRBV6-5; len: 15; CDR3nt: TGTGCCAGCAGTTGGGGGGACAGGGACACCGGGGAGCTGTTTTTT; CDR3aa: CASSWGDRDTGELFF
d_gene: .; abundance: .; j_gene: TRBJ1-1; v_gene: TRBV6-1; len: 16; CDR3nt: TGTGCCAGCAGATCCAGCACGAGGGGTTTGAACACTGAAGCTTTCTTT; CDR3aa: CASRSSTRGLNTEAFF
d_gene: .; abundance: few; j_gene: TRBJ1-2; v_gene: TRBV6-5; len: 15; CDR3nt: TGTGCCAGCAGTTACTTAGGGGGGAGGTCCCATGGCTACACCTTC; CDR3aa: CASSYLGGRSHGYTF
d_gene: .; abundance: .; j_gene: TRBJ2-7; v_gene: TRBV4-3; len: 16; CDR3nt: TGCGCCAGCAGCCAGGGGCCCCCATCACTAGGTGGCGAGCAGTACTTC; CDR3aa: CASSQGPPSLGGEQYF
d_gene: TRBD2; abundance: .; j_gene: TRBJ2-2; v_gene: TRBV4-2; len: 17; CDR3nt: TGTGCCAGCAGCCAAGAATCGGGACTAAACGGTCGTGGGGAGCTGTTTTTT; CDR3aa: CASSQESGLNGRGELFF
d_gene: TRBD2; abundance: many; j_gene: TRBJ2-7; v_gene: TRBV4-3; len: 16; CDR3nt: TGCGCCAGCAGCCAAATTACTAGCGGGGTAGCCTACGAGCAGTACTTC; CDR3aa: CASSQITSGVAYEQYF
d_gene: TRBD2; abundance: few; j_gene: TRBJ2-3; v_gene: TRBV10-3; len: 17; CDR3nt: TGTGCCATCAGTGACTACTCTAGCGGGATGGACACAGATACGCAGTATTTT; CDR3aa: CAISDYSSGMDTDTQYF
d_gene: .; abundance: few; j_gene: TRBJ2-1; v_gene: TRBV5-1; len: 15; CDR3nt: TGCGCCAGCAGCTTGGCGTCTTACCAGGGGTCTGAGCAGTTCTTC; CDR3aa: CASSLASYQGSEQFF
d_gene: .; abundance: few; j_gene: TRBJ2-1; v_gene: TRBV7-2; len: 13; CDR3nt: TGTGCCAGCAACAAGGACAGTTACAATGAGCAGTTCTTC; CDR3aa: CASNKDSYNEQFF
d_gene: .; abundance: many; j_gene: TRBJ2-1; v_gene: TRBV3-1; len: 15; CDR3nt: TGTGCCAGCAGCCAAAGCTGGGTTAGGGGCAATGAGCAGTTCTTC; CDR3aa: CASSQSWVRGNEQFF
d_gene: TRBD2; abundance: many; j_gene: TRBJ2-1; v_gene: TRBV5-6; len: 17; CDR3nt: TGTGCCAGCAGCCTCGGACTAGCGGGGGGCCGGTACAATGAGCAGTTCTTC; CDR3aa: CASSLGLAGGRYNEQFF
d_gene: .; abundance: .; j_gene: TRBJ2-7; v_gene: TRBV7-3; len: 14; CDR3nt: TGTGCCAGCAGCCCTTCGGGGCAGGCCTACGAGCAGTACTTC; CDR3aa: CASSPSGQAYEQYF
d_gene: .; abundance: .; j_gene: TRBJ1-1; v_gene: TRBV5-1; len: 15; CDR3nt: TGCGCCAGCAGCTTGTTGCAGGGGCTGAACACTGAAGCTTTCTTT; CDR3aa: CASSLLQGLNTEAFF
d_gene: .; abundance: many; j_gene: TRBJ1-5; v_gene: TRBV10-3; len: 13; CDR3nt: TGTGCCATCAGTGAGTACTCGTATCAGCCCCAGCATTTT; CDR3aa: CAISEYSYQPQHF